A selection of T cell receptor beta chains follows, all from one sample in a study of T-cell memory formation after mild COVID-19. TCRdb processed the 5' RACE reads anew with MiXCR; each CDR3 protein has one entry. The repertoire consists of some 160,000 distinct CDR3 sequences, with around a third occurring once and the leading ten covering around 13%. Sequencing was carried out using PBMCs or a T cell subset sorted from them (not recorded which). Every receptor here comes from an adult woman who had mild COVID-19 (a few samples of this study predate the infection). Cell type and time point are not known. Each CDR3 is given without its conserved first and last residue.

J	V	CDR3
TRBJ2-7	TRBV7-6	ASSLSRLDYEQY
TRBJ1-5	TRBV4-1	ASSQVPGSGQPQH
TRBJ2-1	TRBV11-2	ASSLVTYNEQF
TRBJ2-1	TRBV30	AWSGVETDSYNEQF
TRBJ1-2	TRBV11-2	ASSSDTTSYGYT
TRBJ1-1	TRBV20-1	SARAERGDTEAF
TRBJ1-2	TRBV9	ASSKTAPMAYGYT
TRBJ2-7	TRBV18	ASSQGVDSYEQY
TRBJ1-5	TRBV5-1	ASSRDGNQPQH
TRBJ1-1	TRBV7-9	ASSSSDTAMNTEAF
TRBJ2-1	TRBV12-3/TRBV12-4	ASRKGQNNEQF
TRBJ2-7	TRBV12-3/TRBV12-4	ASSSTSGNSYEQY
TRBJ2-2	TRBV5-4	ASSPPHVGNTGELF
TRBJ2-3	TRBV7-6	ASSPGDTDTQY
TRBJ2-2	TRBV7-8	ASSLDIGLAGGPPGELF
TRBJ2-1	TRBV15	ATSRERAGNEQL
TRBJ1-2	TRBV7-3	ASSRGGTEANYGYT
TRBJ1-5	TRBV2	ASSDGQWNQPQH
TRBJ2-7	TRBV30	AWSGGTGGYEQY
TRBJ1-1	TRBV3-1	ASSQGGPAF
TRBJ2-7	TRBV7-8	ASSLLGLAYEQY
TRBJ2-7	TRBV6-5	ASSRTKRSGTPYEQY
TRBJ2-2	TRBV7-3	ASSSGQNTGELF
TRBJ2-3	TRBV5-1	ASSREAFGSDTQY
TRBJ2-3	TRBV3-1	ASSQGAAVAGAL
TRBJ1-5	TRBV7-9	ASSSDGSNQPQH
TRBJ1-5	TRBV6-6	ASSYSTGRSNQPQH
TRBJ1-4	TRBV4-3	ASSQDRGLNEKLF
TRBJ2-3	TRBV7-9	ASSPQGGHTDTQY
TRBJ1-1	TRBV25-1	ASSESDRGNSNTEAF
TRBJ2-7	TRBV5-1	ASSPEPGLAGSQGRY
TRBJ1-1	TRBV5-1	ASSSAQGNTEAF
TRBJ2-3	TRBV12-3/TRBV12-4	ASSSPGQGVDTQY
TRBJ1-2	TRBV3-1	ASSSGTGGMNGYT
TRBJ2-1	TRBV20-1	SAREWRMYNEQF
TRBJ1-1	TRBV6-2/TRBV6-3	ASSYESAGARERAF
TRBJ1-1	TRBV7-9	ASSPWGQQNTEAF
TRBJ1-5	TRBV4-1	ASSRPGTTSNQPQH
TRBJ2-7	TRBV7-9	AVGGPSPYEQY
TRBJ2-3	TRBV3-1	ASSPAGVNTDTQY
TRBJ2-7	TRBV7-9	ASSSASGTMSSYEQY
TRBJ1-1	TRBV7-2	ASSLESLVNTEAF
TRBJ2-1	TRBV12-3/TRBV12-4	ASSSNAGVDEQF
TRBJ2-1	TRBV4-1	ASSHAQGNEQF
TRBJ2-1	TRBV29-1	SVILAGHYNEQF